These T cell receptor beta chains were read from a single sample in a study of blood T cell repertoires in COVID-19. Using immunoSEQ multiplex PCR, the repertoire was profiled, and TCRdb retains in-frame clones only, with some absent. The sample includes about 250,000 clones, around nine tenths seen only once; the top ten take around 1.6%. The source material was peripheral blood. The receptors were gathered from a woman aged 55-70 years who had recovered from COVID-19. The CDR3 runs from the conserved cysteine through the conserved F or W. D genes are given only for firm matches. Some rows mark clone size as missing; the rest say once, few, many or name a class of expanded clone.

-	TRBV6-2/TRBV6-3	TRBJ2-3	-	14	CASSYSGSPDTQYF	TGTGCCAGCAGTTACTCCGGGAGTCCAGATACGCAGTATTTT
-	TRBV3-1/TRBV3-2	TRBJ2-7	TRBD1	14	CASSRTGGINEQYF	TGTGCCAGCAGCCGGACAGGGGGCATCAACGAGCAGTACTTC
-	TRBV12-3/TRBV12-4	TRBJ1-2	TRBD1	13	CASRGQGVYGYTF	TGTGCCAGCAGGGGACAGGGGGTCTATGGCTACACCTTC
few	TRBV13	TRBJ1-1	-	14	CASSLGLMNTEAFF	TGTGCCAGCAGCTTAGGACTGATGAACACTGAAGCTTTCTTT
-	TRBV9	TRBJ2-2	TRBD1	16	CASSARGQGAPGELFF	TGTGCCAGCAGCGCCCGAGGACAGGGGGCGCCCGGGGAGCTGTTTTTT
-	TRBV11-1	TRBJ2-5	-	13	CASSWGSQETQYF	TGTGCCAGCTCGTGGGGCAGTCAAGAGACCCAGTACTTC
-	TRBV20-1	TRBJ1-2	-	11	CSATGDYGYTF	TGCAGTGCTACGGGGGACTATGGCTACACCTTC
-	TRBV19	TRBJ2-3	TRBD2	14	CASSPGGTGTPQYF	TGTGCCAGTAGTCCCGGGGGGACGGGTACTCCGCAGTATTTT
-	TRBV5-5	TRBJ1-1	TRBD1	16	CASSFNIQGVSTEAFF	TGTGCCAGCAGCTTTAATATTCAGGGGGTGAGCACTGAAGCTTTCTTT
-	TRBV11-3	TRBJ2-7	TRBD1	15	CASSLGQGASYEQYF	TGTGCCAGCAGCCTTGGACAGGGGGCATCCTACGAGCAGTACTTC
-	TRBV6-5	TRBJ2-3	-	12	CASSRGADTQYF	TGTGCCAGCAGCAGAGGAGCAGATACGCAGTATTTT
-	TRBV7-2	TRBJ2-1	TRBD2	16	CASSLDGGALTNEQFF	TGTGCCAGCAGCTTAGACGGGGGGGCCTTAACCAATGAGCAGTTCTTC
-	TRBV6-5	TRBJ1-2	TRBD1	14	CASSYAGQGGGYTF	TGTGCCAGCAGTTACGCAGGACAGGGGGGCGGCTACACCTTC
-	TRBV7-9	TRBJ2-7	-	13	CASSRQISYEQYF	TGTGCCAGCAGCCGACAGATATCCTACGAGCAGTACTTC
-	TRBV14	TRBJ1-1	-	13	CASSPERITEAFF	TGTGCCAGCAGCCCGGAGCGAATCACTGAAGCTTTCTTT
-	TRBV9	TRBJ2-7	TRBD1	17	CASSVGVGDRVVDEQYF	TGTGCCAGCAGCGTAGGAGTCGGGGACAGGGTCGTAGACGAGCAGTACTTC
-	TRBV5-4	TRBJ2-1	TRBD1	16	CASSRGTGVGYNEQFF	TGTGCCAGCAGCCGCGGTACAGGGGTCGGCTACAATGAGCAGTTCTTC
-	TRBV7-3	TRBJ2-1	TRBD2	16	CASSQGLAGGWDEQFF	TGTGCCAGCAGCCAGGGACTAGCGGGGGGCTGGGATGAGCAGTTCTTC
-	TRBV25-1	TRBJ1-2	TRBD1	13	CASSLGQAYGYTF	TGTGCCAGCAGTCTGGGACAGGCTTATGGCTACACCTTC
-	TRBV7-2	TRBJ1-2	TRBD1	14	CASSPWRGPDGYTF	TGTGCCAGCAGCCCTTGGAGGGGGCCGGACGGCTACACCTTC
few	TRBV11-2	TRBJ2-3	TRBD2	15	CASTFRGGDTDTQYF	TGTGCCAGCACCTTCCGCGGGGGGGACACAGATACGCAGTATTTT
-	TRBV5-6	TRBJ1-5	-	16	CASSHGLGTRNQPQHF	TGTGCCAGCAGCCATGGCTTAGGGACACGGAATCAGCCCCAGCATTTT
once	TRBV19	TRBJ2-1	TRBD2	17	CASSSSSGVMTYNEQFF	TGTGCCAGTAGTTCCAGTAGCGGGGTCATGACATACAATGAGCAGTTCTTC
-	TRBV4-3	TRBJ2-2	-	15	CASSQVLQFTGELFF	TGCGCCAGCAGCCAAGTTCTACAGTTCACCGGGGAGCTGTTTTTT
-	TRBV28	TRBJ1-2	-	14	CASRPSGQNYGYTF	TGTGCCAGCAGACCATCTGGACAGAACTATGGCTACACCTTC
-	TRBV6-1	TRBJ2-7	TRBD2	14	CASSEILASYEQYF	TGTGCCAGCAGTGAAATACTAGCGAGTTACGAGCAGTACTTC
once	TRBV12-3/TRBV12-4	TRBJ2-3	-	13	CATWGVSTDTQYF	TGTGCCACCTGGGGGGTTAGCACAGATACGCAGTATTTT
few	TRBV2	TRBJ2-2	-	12	CASSGVTGELFF	TGTGCCAGCAGTGGAGTCACCGGGGAGCTGTTTTTT
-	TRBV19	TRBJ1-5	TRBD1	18	CASSITGQAPGGNQPQHF	TGTGCCAGTAGTATAACGGGACAGGCCCCTGGTGGCAATCAGCCCCAGCATTTT
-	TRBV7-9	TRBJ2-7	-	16	CASSSRTRDTAYEQYF	TGTGCCAGCAGCTCACGAACCCGGGACACCGCCTACGAGCAGTACTTC
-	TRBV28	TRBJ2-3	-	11	CATGFTDTQYF	TGTGCTACAGGGTTCACAGATACGCAGTATTTT
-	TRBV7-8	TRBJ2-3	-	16	CASSVPGTLSTDTQYF	TGTGCCAGCAGCGTCCCCGGGACACTCAGCACAGATACGCAGTATTTT
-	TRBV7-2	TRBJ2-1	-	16	CASSLDGLASYNEQFF	TGTGCCAGCAGCTTAGATGGTCTAGCCTCCTACAATGAGCAGTTCTTC
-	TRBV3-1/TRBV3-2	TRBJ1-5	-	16	CASSQEAADSNQPQHF	TGTGCCAGCAGCCAAGAGGCCGCCGATAGCAATCAGCCCCAGCATTTT
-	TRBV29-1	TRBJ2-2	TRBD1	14	CSGRQGIWNGELFF	TGCAGCGGTCGACAGGGGATATGGAACGGGGAGCTGTTTTTT
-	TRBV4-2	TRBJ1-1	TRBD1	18	CASSQDALAGTVNTEAFF	TGTGCCAGCAGCCAAGATGCGCTGGCCGGGACAGTGAACACTGAAGCTTTCTTT
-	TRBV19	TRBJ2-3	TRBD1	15	CASSSTGGGTDTQYF	TGTGCCAGTAGTTCAACAGGGGGTGGAACAGATACGCAGTATTTT
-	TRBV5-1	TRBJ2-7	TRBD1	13	CASSSGQGGEQYF	TGCGCCAGCAGCTCCGGACAGGGGGGCGAGCAGTACTTC